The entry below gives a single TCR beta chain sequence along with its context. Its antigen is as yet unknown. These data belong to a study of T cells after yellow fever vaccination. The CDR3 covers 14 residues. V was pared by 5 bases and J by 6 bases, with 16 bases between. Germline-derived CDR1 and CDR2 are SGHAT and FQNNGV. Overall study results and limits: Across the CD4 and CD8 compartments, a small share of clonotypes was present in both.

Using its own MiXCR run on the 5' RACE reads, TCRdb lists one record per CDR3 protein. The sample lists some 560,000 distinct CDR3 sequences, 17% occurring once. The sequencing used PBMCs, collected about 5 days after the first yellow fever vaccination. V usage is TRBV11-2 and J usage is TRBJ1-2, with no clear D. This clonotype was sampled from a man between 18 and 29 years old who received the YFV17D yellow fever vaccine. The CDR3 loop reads CASSPRRSGDGYTF. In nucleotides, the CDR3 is TGTGCCAGCAGCCCCCGACGGTCCGGGGATGGCTACACCTTC.